The 18 T cell receptor beta chains presented below share a single source sample, sequenced in a study of identifying expanded T cells in peripheral blood. This table comes from immunoSEQ multiplex PCR, and its TCRdb copy is limited to in-frame clones, with some not included. This table has more than 65,000 clones, around 91% appearing once. The sample comprised blood. The source is a person between 18 and 69 years old in good health.

This chain links TRBV29-1 with TRBJ1-1; D remains ambiguous. Trimming took off 6 bases at V and 1 base at J, with 6 bases between the two ends. This CDR3 is built from 11 residues. CDR1 SQVTM and CDR2 ANQGSEA come from the germline V gene. The CDR3 reads CSVPGNTEAFF. The CDR3 DNA reads TGCAGCGTACCTGGGAACACTGAAGCTTTCTTT. Full variable domain (rest looked up from reference TRBV29-1 and TRBJ1-1): SAVISQKPSRDICQRGTSLTIQCQVDSQVTMMFWYRQQPGQSLTLIATANQGSEATYESGFVIDKFPISRPNLTFSTLTVSNMSPEDSSIYLCSVPGNTEAFFGQGTRLTVV.

CDR3 in amino acids: CASSLLSGRGTDTQYF. For the CDR3, the DNA is TGTGCCAGCAGCTTACTTAGCGGGAGAGGCACAGATACGCAGTATTTT. V gene TRBV5-6 combines with J gene TRBJ2-3, with 9 bases matching TRBD2. Trimming at V came to 2 bases and at J to 1 base, leaving 5 bases not matched to a gene. CDR3 length: 16 amino acids. The germline CDR1 and CDR2 sequences are SGHDT and YYEEEE.

The chain carries TRBV7-6 and TRBJ2-5; perhaps D is TRBD1 or TRBD2 (5 bases each). The CDR3 is 17 amino acids. Germline V gene sequence: CDR1 SGHVS, CDR2 FNYEAQ. Trimming took 1 base from V and 0 from J, leaving 15 bases between them. For the CDR3, the DNA is TGTGCCAGCAGCTTAGATGGGGCAGAGGGGTACCAAGAGACCCAGTACTTC. Translated: CASSLDGAEGYQETQYF.

V is TRBV6-6 and J is TRBJ1-2, with 7 positions matching TRBD1. The CDR3 extends over 16 amino acids. CDR1 and CDR2 (germline): MNHNY, SVGAGI (reference sequence). J gave up 5 bases and V 2 bases, and 11 bases lay outside the gene matches. The CDR3 bases are TGTGCCAGCAGTTACCCGGGTACGTCGACAGGGTATGGCTACACCTTC. This codes for CASSYPGTSTGYGYTF.

This chain connects TRBV28 to TRBJ1-2, with a weak D call TRBD1 (5 bases). The CDR3 extends over 15 amino acids. CDR1 is MDHEN, CDR2 SYDVKM, per germline. V lost 4 bases to trimming and J lost 4 bases, with 16 bases between them. This CDR3 reads CASSSQGPQSYGYTF. CDR3 DNA: TGTGCCAGCAGTTCCCAGGGACCCCAATCCTATGGCTACACCTTC.

This rearrangement joins TRBV18 to TRBJ1-1; D ambiguous. Germline V gives CDR1 KGHSH, CDR2 LQKENI. The CDR3 runs to 15 residues. Trimming took 3 bases from V and 2 from J, leaving 13 bases between them. CDR3 loop: CASSPSSVLNTEAFF. DNA for the CDR3: TGTGCCAGCTCACCGAGTTCCGTGTTAAACACTGAAGCTTTCTTT.

This sequence joins TRBV6-5 and TRBJ2-3; TRBD2 agrees at 9 bases. J was trimmed by 0 bases and V by 2 bases; bases with no gene match: 3. The CDR3 length is 16 residues. In germline, CDR1 is MNHEY, CDR2 SVGAGI. The CDR3 region has the DNA TGTGCCAGCAGTTACGGGGCGGGGGGGAGCACAGATACGCAGTATTTT. It yields the protein CASSYGAGGSTDTQYF.

The chain joins TRBV11-2 to TRBJ2-2; 9 positions agree with TRBD1. There are 15 residues in the CDR3. In germline, CDR1 is SGHAT, CDR2 FQNNGV. Losses at the gene ends were 5 bases for V and 6 bases for J; bases not matched to a gene: 7. The CDR3 loop is CASSPDRGRSGELFF. The CDR3 DNA reads TGTGCCAGCAGCCCGGACAGGGGCCGTTCCGGGGAGCTGTTTTTT.

This chain joins TRBV5-1 and TRBJ2-2; a possible D gene is TRBD1 (6 bases). CDR3 size: 15 residues. The V end lost 4 bases, the J end lost 7 bases, and 17 bases lay between the germline ends. In germline, CDR1 is SGHRS, CDR2 YFSETQ. This CDR3 reads CASSPDTGFSGELFF. CDR3 bases: TGCGCCAGCAGCCCGGATACAGGGTTCAGCGGGGAGCTGTTTTTT.

The chain is built from TRBV9 and TRBJ1-6, with a weak D call TRBD1 (5 bases). V was shortened by 4 bases and J by 0 bases, with 11 bases between the two germline ends. Germline CDR1 SGDLS, CDR2 YYNGEE. The CDR3 length is 16 residues. CDR3 in amino acids: CASSRDAGSYNSPLHF. DNA of the CDR3: TGTGCCAGCAGCCGGGACGCGGGCTCCTATAATTCACCCCTCCACTTT.

Worth noting for this clone: One end of the junction does not line up with germline, which may come from a read error. V and J are TRBV7-6 and TRBJ2-3; possibly TRBD1 or TRBD2 for D (5 bases each). Germline V gene sequence: CDR1 SGHVS, CDR2 FNYEAQ. The CDR3 extends over 15 amino acids. CDR3 in DNA: TGTGCCGGCAGCTTAAGGTGGGACAGCACAGATACGCAGTATTTT. This translates into CAGSLRWDSTDTQYF.

The V and J genes are TRBV28 and TRBJ2-5; D call uncertain. The CDR3 has 16 amino acids. CDR1 and CDR2 from the germline V gene are MDHEN and SYDVKM. V was clipped by 5 bases and J by 0 bases, with 16 bases between them. The CDR3 here is CASSNKVESYQETQYF. DNA for the CDR3: TGTGCCAGCAGTAACAAGGTGGAGTCGTACCAAGAGACCCAGTACTTC.

J is TRBJ2-1 and V is TRBV10-2; 9 bases align to TRBD1. This CDR3 has 14 amino acids. Germline V gene data show CDR1 as WSHSY and CDR2 as SAAADI. After removal of 10 bases from V and 7 bases from J, the junction contained 11 bases not matched to a gene. The CDR3 region is CATYIRQGGNEQFF. The CDR3 DNA is TGCGCCACGTACATACGACAGGGGGGTAATGAGCAGTTCTTC.

The V gene is TRBV6-5, the J gene TRBJ2-5; D unresolved. CDR1 MNHEY and CDR2 SVGAGI come from the germline V gene. V was shortened by 2 bases and J by 5 bases, with 12 bases between the two germline ends. The CDR3 loop spans 14 amino acids. For the CDR3, the DNA is TGTGCCAGCAGTTACGCAGTTAGTAGGGAGACCCAGTACTTC. Protein: CASSYAVSRETQYF.

As regards this clone: A junction end diverges from the germline sequence, so it may reflect a read error. This chain uses TRBV7-7 with TRBJ2-5; 8 nucleotides line up with TRBD2. The CDR3 loop spans 15 amino acids. CDR1 SSHAT and CDR2 FNYEAQ come from the germline V gene (reference sequence). DNA of the CDR3: TGTGCTAGCAGCCCGCAGCGGGGGAGGGGAGAGACCCAGTACTTC. Translation: CASSPQRGRGETQYF.

The J gene is TRBJ2-6, the V gene TRBV5-5; TRBD1 agrees at 8 bases. The junction had 7 bases not matched to a gene; V was cut back by 0 bases and J by 2 bases. This CDR3 region has 18 residues. Germline CDR1 and CDR2: SGHKS and YYEKEE (reference sequence). This CDR3 reads CASSLGGQGATGANVLTF. The CDR3 DNA is TGTGCCAGCAGCTTGGGAGGGCAGGGGGCGACTGGGGCCAACGTCCTGACTTTC.

This chain links TRBV7-2 with TRBJ2-7; D is unclear. The V and J ends lost 5 bases and 3 bases respectively, with 11 bases between them. Germline CDR1 is SGHTA and CDR2 is FQGNSA. The CDR3 consists of 13 residues. The CDR3 region is CASSPTRIYEQYF. The CDR3 nucleotides read TGTGCCAGCAGCCCCACGCGGATCTACGAGCAGTACTTC.

The chain is built from TRBV28 and TRBJ1-1, with TRBD1 matching over 9 bases. The CDR3 totals 13 residues. Germline CDR1 is MDHEN and CDR2 is SYDVKM. The junction had 7 bases not matched to a gene; V was cut back by 3 bases and J by 11 bases. CDR3 sequence: CASSFVRTGDAFF. As DNA, the CDR3 is TGTGCCAGCAGTTTCGTCCGGACAGGGGACGCTTTCTTT.